These 18 T cell receptor beta chains share one sample of origin, sequenced in a study of blood T cell repertoires in COVID-19. Sequenced by immunoSEQ multiplex PCR; TCRdb stores in-frame clones only, minus some. The top ten clones hold 0.95% to 1.5% of a sample with some 370,000 clones, roughly 90% of them seen once. The sample consisted of peripheral blood. The receptors were sampled from a man between 35 and 55 years old with acute or convalescent COVID-19.

The V and J genes are TRBV5-6 and TRBJ1-2; possible D gene TRBD1, 6 bases. Germline CDR1 and CDR2: SGHDT and YYEEEE. The CDR3 totals 15 residues. Trimming pared 1 base from V and 7 bases from J, leaving 17 bases between. The CDR3 here is CASSLSLAGARGYTF. The DNA for the CDR3 is TGTGCCAGCAGCTTGTCGCTGGCGGGGGCGCGTGGCTACACCTTC.

The chain recombines TRBV7-2 with TRBJ2-5, with TRBD1 as a possible D gene (6 bases). The CDR3 is made up of 16 amino acids. Germline V CDR1 and CDR2: SGHTA, FQGNSA. Trimming took 5 bases from V and 10 from J, leaving 26 bases between them. CDR3 amino acids: CASSRDQNRALRDQYF. The CDR3 DNA sequence: TGTGCCAGCAGCCGGGATCAAAACAGGGCCCTCCGGGACCAGTACTTC.

This chain joins TRBV28 and TRBJ2-7; TRBD2 aligns across 10 bases. There are 16 residues in the CDR3. Germline V gene data show CDR1 as MDHEN and CDR2 as SYDVKM. The V segment lost 5 bases and the J segment 4 bases; nucleotides outside the gene matches: 11. CDR3 DNA sequence: TGTGCCAGCAGTCCTAGTCTAGCGGGAGTTCGGTACGAGCAGTACTTC. Amino acid sequence: CASSPSLAGVRYEQYF. Full variable domain (outside the CDR3, taken from reference TRBV28 and TRBJ2-7): DVKVTQSSRYLVKRTGEKVFLECVQDMDHENMFWYRQDPGLGLRLIYFSYDVKMKEKGDIPEGYSVSREKKERFSLILESASTNQTSMYLCASSPSLAGVRYEQYFGPGTRLTVT.

The chain recombines TRBV19 with TRBJ2-5; D is unresolved. Germline V CDR1 and CDR2: LNHDA, SQIVND (reference sequence). The CDR3 contains 12 residues. Trimming removed 5 bases at V and 2 bases at J, with 6 bases between. The DNA of the CDR3 is TGTGCCAGTAGTGACAAGCAAGAGACCCAGTACTTC. The encoded protein is CASSDKQETQYF. The whole variable domain, remainder taken from reference TRBV19 and TRBJ2-5, is DGGITQSPKYLFRKEGQNVTLSCEQNLNHDAMYWYRQDPGQGLRLIYYSQIVNDFQKGDIAEGYSVSREKKESFPLTVTSAQKNPTAFYLCASSDKQETQYFGPGTRLLVL.

The chain couples TRBV2 to TRBJ2-5, with 8 bases fitting TRBD1. The ends lost 7 bases at V and 4 bases at J; junction bases unmatched: 8. Germline lookup yields CDR1 SNHLY and CDR2 FYNNEI. The CDR3 length is 14 residues. Written as DNA, the CDR3 is TGTGCCAGCAATAGACAGGGGAGAGGAGAGACCCAGTACTTC. Translated: CASNRQGRGETQYF.

This chain's CDR3 is CASSLFYRTVEPQHF. The DNA for the CDR3 is TGTGCCAGCAGTTTATTCTACAGGACAGTAGAGCCCCAGCATTTT. The V call is TRBV27, the J call TRBJ1-5, with TRBD1 as a possible D gene (6 bases). Trimming left V 1 base short and J 8 bases short, with 15 bases between. Germline V gene data show CDR1 as MNHEY and CDR2 as SMNVEV (reference sequence). The CDR3 has 15 residues.

The chain is built from TRBV19 and TRBJ1-4; 8 bases agree with TRBD1. Looked up from germline, CDR1 is LNHDA and CDR2 is SQIVND (reference sequence). The CDR3 runs to 15 residues. V was pared by 2 bases and J by 4 bases, with 3 bases of the junction left unmatched. The CDR3 sequence: CASSIQGAGNEKLFF. CDR3 bases: TGTGCCAGTAGTATACAGGGGGCTGGTAATGAAAAACTGTTTTTT. Combining the CDR3 with reference TRBV19 and TRBJ1-4 gives the whole variable domain DGGITQSPKYLFRKEGQNVTLSCEQNLNHDAMYWYRQDPGQGLRLIYYSQIVNDFQKGDIAEGYSVSREKKESFPLTVTSAQKNPTAFYLCASSIQGAGNEKLFFGSGTQLSVL.

The rearrangement links TRBV15 to TRBJ2-5; 8 positions match TRBD1. CDR1 and CDR2 from the germline V gene are LNHNV and YYDKDF (reference sequence). The length of the CDR3 is 16 residues. After removal of 4 bases from V and 5 bases from J, the junction contained 12 bases not matched to a gene. The CDR3 loop is CATSMARTGFWETQYF. The CDR3 region has the DNA TGTGCCACCAGCATGGCCCGGACAGGGTTTTGGGAGACCCAGTACTTC. Supplemented by reference TRBV15 and TRBJ2-5, the full variable domain reads DAMVIQNPRYQVTQFGKPVTLSCSQTLNHNVMYWYQQKSSQAPKLLFHYYDKDFNNEADTPDNFQSRRPNTSFCFLDIRSPGLGDTAMYLCATSMARTGFWETQYFGPGTRLLVL.

The chain combines TRBV5-4 with TRBJ1-2; possibly TRBD1 for D (6 bases). The CDR3 covers 12 residues. CDR1 and CDR2 from the germline V gene are SGHNT and YYREEE (reference sequence). The ends were cut back, 4 bases at V and 6 bases at J, with 10 bases in the middle. In DNA, the CDR3 is TGTGCCAGCAGCACCACAGGGAATGGCTACACCTTC. This translates into CASSTTGNGYTF.

V usage is TRBV28 and J usage is TRBJ2-5, with 8 bases that match TRBD2. The CDR3 is 18 residues long. Germline lookup yields CDR1 MDHEN and CDR2 SYDVKM. After removal of 2 bases from V and 2 bases from J, the junction contained 13 bases not matched to a gene. CDR3 in DNA: TGTGCCAGCAGTTTAGGGGTAGCGGGAAGGACGATACAAGAGACCCAGTACTTC. Translation gives CASSLGVAGRTIQETQYF.

This chain connects TRBV19 to TRBJ2-1, with D possibly matching TRBD2 (7 bases). V lost 4 bases, J lost 9 bases, and 13 bases lay in between. Germline V gene lookup returns CDR1 LNHDA and CDR2 SQIVND (reference sequence). CDR3 length: 13 amino acids. In DNA form, the CDR3 reads TGTGCCAGTAGTAATACAGGGAGGGGTGAGCAGTTCTTC. This sequence encodes CASSNTGRGEQFF.

The gene calls are TRBV6-2 or TRBV6-3 and TRBJ2-1, with D perhaps matching TRBD2 (5 bases). Trimming removed 5 bases at V and 9 bases at J, with 11 bases between. The CDR3 loop spans 12 amino acids. Germline CDR1 is MNHEY and CDR2 is SVGEGT. The CDR3 region is CASSLISGEQFF. The CDR3 DNA reads TGTGCCAGCAGTCTCATAAGCGGTGAGCAGTTCTTC.

The gene calls are TRBV27 and TRBJ2-7; TRBD1 matches 9 bases. The CDR3 spans 17 residues. The germline gives CDR1 MNHEY, CDR2 SMNVEV (reference sequence). The junction had 16 bases not matched to a gene; V was cut back by 5 bases and J by 5 bases. The CDR3 reads CASSLLPAGTGPNEQYF. The CDR3 region has the DNA TGTGCCAGCAGTCTCCTCCCCGCTGGGACAGGGCCCAACGAGCAGTACTTC.

The J gene is TRBJ2-7, the V gene TRBV13, with a tentative D call TRBD1 (6 bases). The ends were cut back, 7 bases at V and 1 base at J, with 26 bases in the middle. CDR3 length: 18 residues. Germline lookup yields CDR1 PRHDT and CDR2 FYEKMQ (reference sequence). The CDR3 region is CASTPGPETGTKSYEQYF. The CDR3 DNA sequence: TGTGCCAGCACCCCCGGGCCCGAGACTGGGACAAAGTCCTACGAGCAGTACTTC. Supplemented by reference TRBV13 and TRBJ2-7, the full variable domain reads AAGVIQSPRHLIKEKRETATLKCYPIPRHDTVYWYQQGPGQDPQFLISFYEKMQSDKGSIPDRFSAQQFSDYHSELNMSSLELGDSALYFCASTPGPETGTKSYEQYFGPGTRLTVT.

The genes are TRBV5-4 and TRBJ2-5; 8 nucleotides match TRBD1. The V segment lost 3 bases and the J segment 4 bases; nucleotides outside the gene matches: 8. Germline V gives CDR1 SGHNT, CDR2 YYREEE (reference sequence). CDR3 size: 15 residues. CDR3 amino acids: CASSSTRTGLETQYF. In DNA, the CDR3 is TGTGCCAGCAGCTCAACCCGGACAGGGTTAGAGACCCAGTACTTC.

This sequence joins TRBV25-1 and TRBJ1-2; no firm D call. The CDR3 loop spans 13 amino acids. Trimming removed 4 bases at V and 6 bases at J, with 12 bases between. Germline V lookup: CDR1 MGHDK, CDR2 SYGVNS. The chain's CDR3 is CASSGAVWDGYTF. The CDR3 DNA reads TGTGCCAGCAGTGGGGCAGTCTGGGATGGCTACACCTTC.

The J gene is TRBJ1-5, the V gene TRBV5-4; D is possibly TRBD1 (5 bases). Between the trimmed V and J ends, which lost 0 bases and 6 bases, there was a span of 16 bases. CDR1 and CDR2 (germline): SGHNT, YYREEE (reference sequence). The CDR3 runs to 16 residues. CDR3 in DNA: TGTGCCAGCAGCTTGGCAATCAGGGATAGTTTTCAGCCCCAGCATTTT. It specifies CASSLAIRDSFQPQHF.

The chain has TRBV28 and TRBJ2-1; 9 bases agree with TRBD2. V lost 4 bases, J lost 8 bases, and 15 bases stayed unmatched. Germline V CDR1 and CDR2: MDHEN, SYDVKM. The CDR3 contains 17 residues. This chain's CDR3 is CASSSYPSGKPFDEQFF. CDR3 DNA: TGTGCCAGCAGTTCTTATCCTAGCGGGAAGCCTTTTGATGAGCAGTTCTTC.